Listed here are 17 T cell receptor beta chains from one sample, sequenced in a study of blood T cell repertoires in COVID-19. Profiling relied on immunoSEQ multiplex PCR, and the TCRdb table lists in-frame clones only, not all of them. The profile shows approximately 150,000 clones, approximately 91% of them singletons. Source material: peripheral blood. Receptors originate from a man aged 18 to 30 with COVID-19, enrolled during active disease.

This chain joins TRBV7-2 and TRBJ2-3, with TRBD2 matching over 7 bases. The CDR3 spans 14 residues. The germline V gene encodes CDR1 SGHTA and CDR2 FQGNSA. With 4 bases clipped from V and 1 base from J, the junction kept 2 bases outside the gene matches. The CDR3 region has the DNA TGTGCCAGCAGCTGGGCGGGAGGCACAGATACGCAGTATTTT. It is translated as CASSWAGGTDTQYF.

The CDR3 region is CASSRGQGDGSEQYF. The CDR3 DNA sequence: TGTGCCAGCTCACGCGGACAGGGGGATGGAAGCGAGCAGTACTTC. This chain connects TRBV18 to TRBJ2-7; 10 positions match TRBD1. This CDR3 comprises 15 residues. Germline values: CDR1 KGHSH, CDR2 LQKENI. The V and J ends lost 4 bases and 6 bases, in that order; junction bases with no gene match: 9.

The chain has TRBV3-1 (or the pseudogene TRBV3-2) and TRBJ1-1; D is unresolved. Germline CDR1 and CDR2: LGHDT and YNNKEL (reference sequence). This CDR3 is 13 amino acids long. The V end was cut by 2 bases, the J end by 6 bases, with 10 bases between. The CDR3 bases are TGTGCCAGCAGCCAACGGGGAGGGCCTGAAGCTTTCTTT. This codes for CASSQRGGPEAFF.

The rearrangement joins TRBV27 to TRBJ1-1, with a weak D call TRBD1 (6 bases). The V end was cut by 0 bases, the J end by 10 bases, with 21 bases between. The germline V gene has CDR1 MNHEY and CDR2 SMNVEV (reference sequence). The CDR3 totals 16 residues. CDR3 DNA: TGTGCCAGCAGTTTATCGATACCTAGGGGGACCATTTTAGCTTTCTTT. This encodes CASSLSIPRGTILAFF.

The V and J genes are TRBV27 and TRBJ2-3; TRBD2 matches 7 bases. The CDR3 is made up of 18 amino acids. From germline, CDR1 is MNHEY and CDR2 SMNVEV (reference sequence). V lost 2 bases to trimming and J lost 0 bases; unmatched junction nucleotides: 11. The CDR3 bases are TGTGCCAGCAGTTTACGGATCCCGAGCGGGGCGAGCACAGATACGCAGTATTTT. It encodes CASSLRIPSGASTDTQYF.

This chain joins TRBV20-1 and TRBJ1-1; 10 bases map to TRBD1. The CDR3 loop spans 13 amino acids. CDR1 is DFQATT and CDR2 is SNEGSKA in the germline V gene (reference sequence). J lost 4 bases, V lost 3 bases, and 2 bases had no gene match. DNA of the CDR3: TGCAGTGCTAGTGGGACAGGGGTCACTGAAGCTTTCTTT. Its protein product is CSASGTGVTEAFF.

This clone was found a few times. This rearrangement joins TRBV9 to TRBJ2-3; D is unclear. CDR3 length: 15 amino acids. Germline CDR1 reads SGDLS; CDR2 reads YYNGEE. V was trimmed by 3 bases and J by 2 bases, leaving 13 bases between them. In DNA, the CDR3 is TGTGCCAGCAGCGGCGATAGTGTGTCCACAGATACGCAGTATTTT. It specifies CASSGDSVSTDTQYF.

This chain links TRBV28 with TRBJ1-2, with D possibly being TRBD1 (5 bases). The CDR3 is made up of 14 amino acids. Trimming cost V 2 bases and J 3 bases, with 10 bases left between them. The germline gives CDR1 MDHEN, CDR2 SYDVKM. The CDR3 DNA reads TGTGCCAGCAGTTTAGCGGGGGTGGACTATGGCTACACCTTC. It specifies CASSLAGVDYGYTF.

This sequence joins TRBV27 and TRBJ2-1; TRBD2 aligns across 7 bases. Germline V lookup: CDR1 MNHEY, CDR2 SMNVEV (reference sequence). The V gene end was trimmed by 2 bases and the J gene end by 7 bases; junction bases not matched to a gene: 8. The CDR3 sequence is 15 residues long. The CDR3 reads CASSLRGRAMNEQFF. The CDR3 DNA is TGTGCCAGCAGTTTACGGGGGAGGGCCATGAATGAGCAGTTCTTC.

The chain joins TRBV28 to TRBJ1-2; TRBD1 is a possible D gene (6 bases). The CDR3 sequence is 13 residues long. The V end lost 2 bases, the J end lost 3 bases, and 7 bases lay between the germline ends. Germline lookup yields CDR1 MDHEN and CDR2 SYDVKM. This chain's CDR3 is CASSLKGDYGYTF. The CDR3 DNA reads TGTGCCAGCAGTTTAAAGGGGGACTATGGCTACACCTTC.

This clone was found once. The rearrangement joins TRBV7-9 to TRBJ1-5, with 7 nucleotides matching TRBD1. This CDR3 contains 15 residues. V lost 1 base and J lost 2; bases outside the gene matches: 2. CDR1 is SEHNR, CDR2 FQNEAQ, per germline (reference sequence). This chain's CDR3 is CASSLGDSRNQPQHF. CDR3 DNA sequence: TGTGCCAGCAGCTTAGGGGACAGCCGCAATCAGCCCCAGCATTTT. Drawing the rest from reference TRBV7-9 and TRBJ1-5, the complete variable domain is DTGVSQNPRHKITKRGQNVTFRCDPISEHNRLYWYRQTLGQGPEFLTYFQNEAQLEKSRLLSDRFSAERPKGSFSTLEIQRTEQGDSAMYLCASSLGDSRNQPQHFGDGTRLSIL.

The chain uses TRBV19 and TRBJ1-1; D perhaps matches TRBD1 (6 bases). The V end was cut by 4 bases, the J end by 3 bases, with 18 bases between. CDR1 LNHDA and CDR2 SQIVND come from the germline V gene (reference sequence). The CDR3 totals 16 residues. This CDR3 is CASSSRQTGRHTEAFF. The CDR3 DNA reads TGTGCCAGTAGTAGTCGGCAGACAGGTCGGCACACTGAAGCTTTCTTT.

This clone was counted a single time. The chain has TRBV7-2 and TRBJ2-7, with TRBD2 matching over 12 bases. V shed 5 bases and J 7 bases; nucleotides not matched to a gene: 6. The CDR3 has 14 amino acids. CDR1 is SGHTA, CDR2 FQGNSA, per germline. CDR3 DNA sequence: TGTGCCAGCAGCCCCCGACTAGCGGGAGTTGAGCAGTACTTC. Translated, it gives CASSPRLAGVEQYF.

The chain employs TRBV29-1 and TRBJ2-1; a possible D gene is TRBD2 (5 bases). Trimming shortened V by 1 base and J by 2 bases, and 12 bases separated the two germline ends. Looked up from germline, CDR1 is SQVTM and CDR2 is ANQGSEA. The CDR3 totals 15 residues. Written as DNA, the CDR3 is TGCAGCGTTGAAGGAGGGAAAAGGGCCTACAATGAGCAGTTCTTC. It yields the protein CSVEGGKRAYNEQFF.

CDR3 amino acids: CASSEYREAFF. The CDR3 bases are TGTGCCAGCAGTGAATACAGGGAGGCTTTCTTT. V and J are TRBV6-1 and TRBJ1-1; possible D gene TRBD1, 6 bases. This CDR3 is built from 11 residues. V was pared by 2 bases and J by 11 bases, with 9 bases between. Germline CDR1 MNHNS, CDR2 SASEGT.

The V gene is TRBV19, the J gene TRBJ2-3; the D is unclear. Germline assignment: CDR1 LNHDA and CDR2 SQIVND (reference sequence). CDR3 length: 15 amino acids. Between the trimmed V and J ends, which lost 2 bases and 4 bases, there was a span of 13 bases. CDR3 in amino acids: CASSITSATPDTQYF. The CDR3 bases are TGTGCCAGTAGTATAACTTCCGCCACCCCAGATACGCAGTATTTT.

The gene calls are TRBV7-9 and TRBJ1-1; weak D call: TRBD1 (6 bases). The germline gives CDR1 SEHNR, CDR2 FQNEAQ (reference sequence). With 6 bases removed from V and 2 bases from J, the gap between germline ends came to 13 bases. This CDR3 has 14 amino acids. The CDR3 reads CASRYKGQNTEAFF. In DNA, the CDR3 is TGTGCCAGCAGGTATAAGGGACAAAACACTGAAGCTTTCTTT.